This is a list of T cell receptor beta chains from one sample in a study of blood T cell repertoires in COVID-19. Here immunoSEQ multiplex PCR was the method, and the copy in TCRdb shows in-frame clones only, minus some. The table lists approximately 290,000 clones, roughly 84% of them singletons. What was sequenced was peripheral blood. The source of these receptors is a person aged 70 to 85 with COVID-19, enrolled during active disease. CDR3s include the opening cysteine and the closing phenylalanine or tryptophan. Each record gives: J gene, clone size, V gene, D gene, CDR3 DNA, CDR3 protein. D genes are given only for firm matches. Only part of the rows carry a size: once, few, many, or a class if the clone is expanded.

j_call: TRBJ2-7; clone_size: few; v_call: TRBV9; d_call: -; cdr3_nt: TGTGCCAGCAGCGTGGGGTCAGGGTCCTACGAGCAGTACTTC; cdr3_aa: CASSVGSGSYEQYF
j_call: TRBJ1-3; clone_size: few; v_call: TRBV6-5; d_call: TRBD1; cdr3_nt: TGTGCCAGCAGTTCAATCGACAGGGGCTCTGGAAACACCATATATTTT; cdr3_aa: CASSSIDRGSGNTIYF
j_call: TRBJ1-3; clone_size: -; v_call: TRBV29-1; d_call: -; cdr3_nt: TGCAGCGTGAGCAGGTGGTCCGAAGGAGGAAACACCATATATTTT; cdr3_aa: CSVSRWSEGGNTIYF
j_call: TRBJ1-1; clone_size: -; v_call: TRBV2; d_call: TRBD1; cdr3_nt: TGTGCCAGCAGGGGATGGACAGGGAACACTGAAGCTTTCTTT; cdr3_aa: CASRGWTGNTEAFF
j_call: TRBJ2-2; clone_size: -; v_call: TRBV6-1; d_call: -; cdr3_nt: TGTGCCAGCAGTGAACTTGACAGTTCCGGGGAGCTGTTTTTT; cdr3_aa: CASSELDSSGELFF
j_call: TRBJ2-4; clone_size: -; v_call: TRBV5-4; d_call: TRBD1; cdr3_nt: TGTGCCAGCAGCGCGGGACAGGGTCGTAGAGCCAAAAACATTCAGTACTTC; cdr3_aa: CASSAGQGRRAKNIQYF
j_call: TRBJ2-7; clone_size: once; v_call: TRBV15; d_call: -; cdr3_nt: TGTGCCACCAGCAGACGTACAGGTGAGCAGTACTTC; cdr3_aa: CATSRRTGEQYF
j_call: TRBJ2-1; clone_size: -; v_call: TRBV5-1; d_call: TRBD1; cdr3_nt: TGCGCCAGCAGCACAGGGACAGTATCCTACAATGAGCAGTTCTTC; cdr3_aa: CASSTGTVSYNEQFF
j_call: TRBJ2-5; clone_size: -; v_call: TRBV5-1; d_call: -; cdr3_nt: TGCGCCAGCAGCTTGGGCGGTTGGCAGGGACAAGAGACCCAGTACTTC; cdr3_aa: CASSLGGWQGQETQYF
j_call: TRBJ2-7; clone_size: -; v_call: TRBV28; d_call: -; cdr3_nt: TGTGCCAGCAGTTCGCAGAACGCCTACGAGCAGTACTTC; cdr3_aa: CASSSQNAYEQYF
j_call: TRBJ1-4; clone_size: -; v_call: TRBV18; d_call: -; cdr3_nt: TGTGCCAGCTCAGGACAATATAATGAAAAACTGTTTTTT; cdr3_aa: CASSGQYNEKLFF
j_call: TRBJ1-1; clone_size: -; v_call: TRBV6-5; d_call: -; cdr3_nt: TGTGCCAGCAGTTACTCGGCAATGAACACTGAAGCTTTCTTT; cdr3_aa: CASSYSAMNTEAFF
j_call: TRBJ2-7; clone_size: -; v_call: TRBV27; d_call: -; cdr3_nt: TGTGCCAGCAGTTTTGGGGCCCCCACCAGGGGCGAGCAGTACTTC; cdr3_aa: CASSFGAPTRGEQYF
j_call: TRBJ2-7; clone_size: -; v_call: TRBV5-1; d_call: -; cdr3_nt: TGCGCCAGCACTAACGGACGACAGGGGAGGGTCGAGCAGTACTTC; cdr3_aa: CASTNGRQGRVEQYF
j_call: TRBJ2-7; clone_size: -; v_call: TRBV5-4; d_call: TRBD2; cdr3_nt: TGTGCCAGCAGCCCCGGGACTAGCGGCTACGAGCAGTACTTC; cdr3_aa: CASSPGTSGYEQYF
j_call: TRBJ1-2; clone_size: once; v_call: TRBV6-2/TRBV6-3; d_call: TRBD1; cdr3_nt: TGTGCCAGCAGACCTAACAGGGGAGGCGGCTACACCTTC; cdr3_aa: CASRPNRGGGYTF
j_call: TRBJ2-2; clone_size: -; v_call: TRBV5-1; d_call: TRBD1; cdr3_nt: TGCGCCAGCAGCAAGACGGGACAGGGGAACACCGGGGAGCTGTTTTTT; cdr3_aa: CASSKTGQGNTGELFF
j_call: TRBJ1-1; clone_size: -; v_call: TRBV28; d_call: -; cdr3_nt: TGTGCCAGCAGCCTTGACTCGGTTAACACTGAAGCTTTCTTT; cdr3_aa: CASSLDSVNTEAFF
j_call: TRBJ1-5; clone_size: -; v_call: TRBV19; d_call: -; cdr3_nt: TGTGCCAGTAGTCAGGGCTCTTCGGGCAATCAGCCCCAGCATTTT; cdr3_aa: CASSQGSSGNQPQHF
j_call: TRBJ2-3; clone_size: -; v_call: TRBV9; d_call: -; cdr3_nt: TGTGCCAGCAGCGTAGAGGTGCGGAGCACAGATACGCAGTATTTT; cdr3_aa: CASSVEVRSTDTQYF
j_call: TRBJ1-1; clone_size: -; v_call: TRBV3-1/TRBV3-2; d_call: -; cdr3_nt: TGTGCCAGCAGCCAAGGTTTGCGGGGACTTGAAGCTTTCTTT; cdr3_aa: CASSQGLRGLEAFF
j_call: TRBJ2-7; clone_size: -; v_call: TRBV11-2; d_call: TRBD1; cdr3_nt: TGTGCCAGCAGCAAAACAGGGGTCCCCTCCTACGAGCAGTACTTC; cdr3_aa: CASSKTGVPSYEQYF
j_call: TRBJ1-6; clone_size: -; v_call: TRBV6-2/TRBV6-3; d_call: TRBD1; cdr3_nt: TGTGCCAGCAGTTACCTGGGACAGTCCCCCCTCCACTTT; cdr3_aa: CASSYLGQSPLHF
j_call: TRBJ2-5; clone_size: -; v_call: TRBV3-1/TRBV3-2; d_call: -; cdr3_nt: TGTGCCAGCAGCCAAGATTTGGCGGGTAGGCAAGAGACCCAGTACTTC; cdr3_aa: CASSQDLAGRQETQYF